This TCR beta chain was retrieved from a study of cytomegalovirus exposure and HLA in healthy donors. It was the roughly 110-subject validation cohort, separate from the approximately 680-subject first cohort, to which the donors belonged. As concerns this clone: Antigen: not known. An end of the junction differs from the germline gene, which may be a read error.

General observations from the study: Most TCRs appeared rarely, but some public TCRs recurred in many donors. That first-cohort TCR clusters tended to co-occur in the roughly 130 validation repertoires was found in a later analysis.

The CDR3 has 11 residues. Germline V gene data show CDR1 as SGHDN and CDR2 as FVKESK. The protocol was immunoSEQ multiplex PCR, while the TCRdb copy is restricted to in-frame clones and leaves out a portion. The sample holds tens of thousands of clones, approximately 90% seen once. Material: PBMCs. The J gene is TRBJ2-4, the V gene TRBV14; TRBD2 might be the D (6 bases). This clonotype was obtained from a man between 18 and 35 years old in good health and CMV-seronegative. CDR3 region: CASSQGGGVTF. Here the CDR3 DNA reads TGTGCCAGCAGCCAAGGGGGAGGTGTGACCTTC.